The 30 T cell receptor beta chains below come from one sample, sequenced in a study of T cells in Graves' hyperthyroidism and ophthalmopathy. Amplified TCR beta CDR3 regions came from RNA transcripts. With the HTBI primer set, the TCR CDR3 went through a first round of RT-PCR. TCRdb ran MiXCR on the multiplex PCR reads and lists one entry per CDR3 protein. Of 380,000 or so distinct CDR3 sequences listed, approximately 14% are singletons. Input material: blood. These TCRs come from a woman aged 25 to 39 with Graves' hyperthyroidism.

This sequence joins TRBV29-1 and TRBJ2-1, with no clear D. From germline, CDR1 is SQVTM and CDR2 ANQGSEA. V was shortened by 3 bases and J by 8 bases, with 11 bases between the two germline ends. CDR3 length equals 12 residues. The CDR3 region is CSVDMLGDEQFF. The CDR3 DNA follows: TGCAGCGTTGACATGTTAGGCGATGAGCAGTTCTTC.

The chain carries TRBV7-8 and TRBJ2-2; D may be TRBD2 (5 bases). V dropped 4 bases and J dropped 6 bases, with 18 bases sitting between them. CDR1 SGHVS and CDR2 FQNEAQ come from the germline V gene. The CDR3 runs to 16 residues. CDR3 amino acids: CASSSRVIRTAGELFF. For the CDR3, the DNA is TGTGCCAGCAGCTCGAGAGTGATAAGGACTGCCGGGGAGCTGTTTTTT. The variable domain in full, with the rest retrieved from reference TRBV7-8 and TRBJ2-2, is GAGVSQSPRYKVAKRGQDVALRCDPISGHVSLFWYQQALGQGPEFLTYFQNEAQLDKSGLPSDRFFAERPEGSVSTLKIQRTQQEDSAVYLCASSSRVIRTAGELFFGEGSRLTVL.

This clonotype came up many times. The gene calls are TRBV2 and TRBJ2-1, with TRBD1 identical over 8 bases. The CDR3 sequence is 13 residues long. Germline CDR1 and CDR2: SNHLY and FYNNEI. The trim removed 8 bases at V and 3 bases at J, leaving 3 bases unmatched. The CDR3 DNA reads TGTGCCAGCCAAGACAGGGGCTACAATGAGCAGTTCTTC. This encodes CASQDRGYNEQFF.

This clonotype was detected many times. This chain joins TRBV6-2 or TRBV6-3 and TRBJ1-2, with D perhaps TRBD1 (5 bases). Per the germline V gene, CDR1 is MNHEY and CDR2 is SVGEGT. The CDR3 is made up of 12 amino acids. V was trimmed by 6 bases and J by 4 bases, leaving 9 bases between them. The CDR3 DNA reads TGTGCCAGCAGCCCCGGGGCCTATGGCTACACCTTC. It is translated as CASSPGAYGYTF.

This clonotype turned up a few times. The CDR3: CASSSDKLALNEQFF. Written as DNA, the CDR3 is TGTGCCAGCAGCTCGGATAAACTAGCCCTCAATGAGCAGTTCTTC. The chain couples TRBV7-9 to TRBJ2-1, with D perhaps matching TRBD2 (6 bases). Per germline, CDR1 SEHNR and CDR2 FQNEAQ (reference sequence). V was cut by 4 bases and J by 6 bases, with 16 bases left in between. The length of the CDR3 is 15 residues.

The chain couples TRBV28 to TRBJ2-1; D not resolved. The ends were cut back, 6 bases at V and 9 bases at J, with 24 bases in the middle. The CDR3 has 16 amino acids. Germline CDR1 reads MDHEN; CDR2 reads SYDVKM. DNA of the CDR3: TGTGCCAGCAGAACGGACGAGGCTCCTGAAAGGACTGAGCAGTTCTTC. Protein sequence: CASRTDEAPERTEQFF.

Many counts were recorded for this clonotype. The rearrangement uses TRBV28 and TRBJ2-5, with unresolved D. The V end was cut by 6 bases, the J end by 2 bases, with 13 bases between. The CDR3 totals 14 residues. Looked up from germline, CDR1 is MDHEN and CDR2 is SYDVKM. The CDR3 bases are TGTGCCAGCAGCCCGGGTAGGAGTCAAGAGACCCAGTACTTC. Protein: CASSPGRSQETQYF.

At least ten counts were recorded for this clonotype. The chain is built from TRBV29-1 and TRBJ1-5; 7 bases map to TRBD1. V shed 4 bases, J shed 0 bases, and the junction held 6 bases outside the gene matches. Germline CDR1 and CDR2: SQVTM and ANQGSEA. CDR3 size: 15 residues. CDR3 in amino acids: CSVGGDSYSNQPQHF. The CDR3 DNA sequence: TGCAGCGTTGGTGGGGACAGTTATAGCAATCAGCCCCAGCATTTT.

The chain links TRBV20-1 to TRBJ2-7, with 9 bases identical to TRBD2. This CDR3 spans 13 amino acids. Germline values: CDR1 DFQATT, CDR2 SNEGSKA (reference sequence). V lost 5 bases to trimming and J lost 3 bases; unmatched junction nucleotides: 5. The chain's CDR3 is CSAQLSGGYEQYF. In DNA, the CDR3 is TGCAGTGCTCAACTTAGCGGGGGCTACGAGCAGTACTTC.

The CDR3, as DNA: TGTGCCAGCAGCTCCCTAGTGGTTTCCGGGTCATTCCATGAGCAGTTCTTC. Amino acid sequence: CASSSLVVSGSFHEQFF. The rearrangement links TRBV7-3 to TRBJ2-1; D gene unclear. This CDR3 has 17 residues. Germline CDR1 is SGHTA and CDR2 is FQGTGA. V was pared by 4 bases and J by 8 bases, with 24 bases between.

This clonotype came up a few times. The CDR3 sequence is CASSDTGTTYNEQFF. CDR3 nucleotide sequence: TGTGCCAGTAGTGATACCGGGACTACCTACAATGAGCAGTTCTTC. V and J are TRBV19 and TRBJ2-1; 7 bases are a match to TRBD2. CDR3 length: 15 amino acids. Germline CDR1 is LNHDA and CDR2 is SQIVND (reference sequence). J was trimmed by 2 bases and V by 5 bases; bases with no gene match: 6.

The table lists this clonotype with a few counts. The rearrangement joins TRBV29-1 to TRBJ2-2, with TRBD1 identical over 8 bases. CDR3 length equals 15 residues. Germline CDR1 is SQVTM and CDR2 is ANQGSEA. J was trimmed by 6 bases and V by 5 bases; bases with no gene match: 11. CDR3 amino acids: CSVFPRQGQSGELFF. For the CDR3, the DNA is TGCAGCGTTTTTCCCCGACAGGGGCAGTCCGGGGAGCTGTTTTTT.

This clonotype was seen more than once but under ten times. The CDR3 here is CAWTSRQGAYGYTF. The CDR3 bases are TGTGCCTGGACCTCCAGGCAGGGGGCGTATGGCTACACCTTC. The chain has TRBV30 and TRBJ1-2; 8 positions agree with TRBD1. CDR1 and CDR2 from the germline V gene are GTSNPN and SVGIG (reference sequence). J gave up 5 bases and V 4 bases, and 9 bases lay outside the gene matches. The CDR3 length is 14 residues.

The sample holds a few counts of this clonotype. The chain couples TRBV11-2 to TRBJ1-6; D call uncertain. The CDR3 totals 17 residues. The germline V and J ends were trimmed by 3 bases and 7 bases, with 19 bases remaining between them. CDR1 is SGHAT, CDR2 FQNNGV, per germline. The CDR3 bases are TGTGCCAGCAGCTTTGGGCGGTGGCAGCGAAGGAATTCACCCCTCCACTTT. Protein sequence: CASSFGRWQRRNSPLHF.

There are many counts of this clonotype. V is TRBV12-3 or TRBV12-4 and J is TRBJ2-3, with 8 positions matching TRBD2. V was pared by 5 bases and J by 0 bases, with 4 bases of the junction left unmatched. The CDR3 contains 15 residues. The CDR3 DNA follows: TGTGCCAGCAGTACCTCTAGCGGGAGCACAGATACGCAGTATTTT. Residues: CASSTSSGSTDTQYF.

The chain combines TRBV20-1 with TRBJ2-7; TRBD1 might be the D (6 bases). Germline V CDR1 and CDR2: DFQATT, SNEGSKA (reference sequence). Trimming cost V 4 bases and J 0 bases, with 16 bases left between them. The CDR3 is 15 amino acids. The CDR3: CSATRTVGSSYEQYF. CDR3 sequence (DNA): TGCAGTGCTACGAGGACAGTCGGAAGCTCCTACGAGCAGTACTTC.

This clonotype was counted many times. The gene calls are TRBV15 and TRBJ2-1, with 9 nucleotides matching TRBD2. V was pared by 1 base and J by 8 bases, with 18 bases of the junction left unmatched. This CDR3 has 19 residues. Germline V gene lookup returns CDR1 LNHNV and CDR2 YYDKDF (reference sequence). CDR3 bases: TGTGCCACCAGCAGAGTAGGGACGGAGGGACTAGCTTTCTCCCATGAGCAGTTCTTC. It yields the protein CATSRVGTEGLAFSHEQFF.

This clonotype has a handful of counts. The chain employs TRBV11-1 and TRBJ2-3; no definite D call. From germline, CDR1 is SGHAT and CDR2 FQDESV (reference sequence). The CDR3 runs 13 residues. V lost 5 bases to trimming and J lost 3 bases, with 9 bases between them. CDR3 region: CASSEFRTDTQYF. CDR3 nucleotides: TGTGCCAGCAGCGAGTTCAGGACAGATACGCAGTATTTT.

This clonotype occurred a few times. The gene calls are TRBV29-1 and TRBJ2-3, with 12 positions matching TRBD2. V dropped 7 bases and J dropped 6; count of bases not matched to a gene: 8. Per the germline V gene, CDR1 is SQVTM and CDR2 is ANQGSEA. The CDR3 contains 14 residues. CDR3 protein: CSAPGLAGWDTQYF. The DNA for the CDR3 is TGCAGCGCACCTGGACTAGCGGGGTGGGATACGCAGTATTTT.

This clonotype was detected ten times or more. The gene calls are TRBV20-1 and TRBJ1-4; D call uncertain. Trimming shortened V by 3 bases and J by 9 bases, and 14 bases separated the two germline ends. CDR1 is DFQATT, CDR2 SNEGSKA, per germline (reference sequence). The CDR3 consists of 13 residues. The CDR3 bases are TGCAGTGCTAGTCGCCAGAGGGAGAAAAAACTGTTTTTT. It yields the protein CSASRQREKKLFF.

Many counts were recorded for this clonotype. The chain joins TRBV27 to TRBJ1-1, with D uncertain. Germline values: CDR1 MNHEY, CDR2 SMNVEV (reference sequence). The length of the CDR3 is 13 residues. The V and J ends lost 5 bases and 11 bases respectively, with 18 bases between them. CDR3 DNA: TGTGCCAGCAGTCCCCGTCCGGAGGTTGACGCTTTCTTT. Protein sequence: CASSPRPEVDAFF.

In DNA form, the CDR3 reads TGTGCCAGCAGCAAATCGGTGGCAGATACGCAGTATTTT. Its protein product is CASSKSVADTQYF. The V call is TRBV7-2, the J call TRBJ2-3; D gene unclear. Trimming pared 5 bases from V and 4 bases from J, leaving 10 bases between. This CDR3 is built from 13 residues. From germline, CDR1 is SGHTA and CDR2 FQGNSA. Complete variable domain (other parts from reference TRBV7-2 and TRBJ2-3): GAGVSQSPSNKVTEKGKDVELRCDPISGHTALYWYRQSLGQGLEFLIYFQGNSAPDKSGLPSDRFSAERTGGSVSTLTIQRTQQEDSAVYLCASSKSVADTQYFGPGTRLTVL.

In its sample, this clonotype was seen many times. CDR3 residues: CSAGTGDYNEQFF. CDR3 in DNA: TGCAGTGCCGGGACAGGAGACTACAATGAGCAGTTCTTC. The J gene is TRBJ2-1, the V gene TRBV20-1; 8 bases match TRBD1. Germline values: CDR1 DFQATT, CDR2 SNEGSKA (reference sequence). J lost 3 bases, V lost 6 bases, and 4 bases had no gene match. The CDR3 is 13 residues long.

This clonotype was observed a few times. This rearrangement joins TRBV20-1 to TRBJ1-5; no clear D. Looked up from germline, CDR1 is DFQATT and CDR2 is SNEGSKA (reference sequence). Trimming shortened V by 6 bases and J by 0 bases, and 12 bases separated the two germline ends. The CDR3 is made up of 14 amino acids. In nucleotides, the CDR3 is TGCAGTGCCCTTGACGTAGATAGCAATCAGCCCCAGCATTTT. Its protein is CSALDVDSNQPQHF.

This clonotype was observed many times. The chain employs TRBV12-3 or TRBV12-4 and TRBJ2-1, with 8 bases identical to TRBD1. After removal of 7 bases from V and 6 bases from J, the junction contained 8 bases not matched to a gene. The CDR3 has 14 residues. CDR3 in amino acids: CASIGQGRGNEQFF. The CDR3 nucleotides are TGTGCCAGCATTGGACAGGGACGTGGCAATGAGCAGTTCTTC.

This clonotype has at least ten counts. V and J are TRBV12-3 or TRBV12-4 and TRBJ2-2; 12 bases fit TRBD2. V gave up 5 bases and J gave up 7 bases; unmatched junction bases: 11. CDR3 size: 17 residues. This CDR3 reads CASSPRALAGGGGELFF. In DNA form, the CDR3 reads TGTGCCAGCAGTCCCCGGGCACTAGCGGGAGGTGGCGGGGAGCTGTTTTTT.

This clonotype was recorded at least ten times. The chain joins TRBV28 to TRBJ1-6; weak D call: TRBD1 (6 bases). CDR3 length: 15 residues. The germline V gene has CDR1 MDHEN and CDR2 SYDVKM. V was shortened by 5 bases and J by 6 bases, with 14 bases between the two germline ends. This chain's CDR3 is CASSLSGQTNSPLHF. CDR3 sequence (DNA): TGTGCCAGCAGTCTTTCGGGACAAACTAATTCACCCCTCCACTTT.

This clonotype was seen repeatedly, ten times or more. V is TRBV10-3 and J is TRBJ1-1; no definite D call. The CDR3 has 15 residues. The V end lost 3 bases, the J end lost 0 bases, and 11 bases lay between the germline ends. In germline, CDR1 is ENHRY, CDR2 SYGVKD. The CDR3: CAISDRPQLNTEAFF. Here the CDR3 DNA reads TGTGCCATCAGTGATCGGCCGCAGCTGAACACTGAAGCTTTCTTT.

This clonotype was counted only a few times. This chain connects TRBV7-3 to TRBJ2-1; D is undetermined. Deletions cut 5 bases from V and 8 bases from J, with 13 bases between. CDR1 is SGHTA and CDR2 is FQGTGA in the germline V gene. This CDR3 is built from 13 residues. The CDR3 loop reads CASSVVREDEQFF. In DNA, the CDR3 is TGTGCCAGCAGCGTGGTTCGAGAGGATGAGCAGTTCTTC.

This clonotype was counted at least ten times. J is TRBJ2-7 and V is TRBV7-3; D perhaps matches TRBD1 (5 bases). CDR3 length equals 14 residues. CDR1 and CDR2 from the germline V gene are SGHTA and FQGTGA. V was clipped by 5 bases and J by 7 bases, with 18 bases between them. For the CDR3, the DNA is TGTGCCAGCAGCGAGACAGTCGGAGTCGGGGAGCAGTACTTC. It encodes CASSETVGVGEQYF.